The sequence of this TCR beta chain was determined in a study of blood T cells in healthy people across ages. Study results and caveats: Naive T cell percentage showed a strong correlation with TCR beta diversity.

This CDR3 contains 13 residues. The V end lost 1 base, the J end lost 5 bases, and 9 bases lay between the germline ends. From germline, CDR1 is SEHNR and CDR2 FQNEAQ (reference sequence). A second PCR, run for about 7 to 12 cycles, used a sample-barcoded 5' primer plus a J-beta primer mix. TCRdb re-called the 5' RACE reads through MiXCR, storing one row per CDR3 protein. This sample carries around 2 million distinct CDR3 sequences, about 39% of them seen once, and the ten largest clones take 20% to 25%. The study recruited healthy Caucasian donors from Russia who were aged about 6 to 90. Per sample, no less than 6 micrograms of total RNA were extracted. As to this clonotype: The antigen is unknown.

Input material: blood. The source is a human donor in good health. The V and J genes are TRBV7-9 and TRBJ2-7; D gene ambiguous. The CDR3 sequence is CASSLVPRNEQYF. As DNA, the CDR3 is TGTGCCAGCAGCTTAGTCCCACGGAACGAGCAGTACTTC.